The clone carrying this T cell receptor (beta chain) was detected only once. Its antigen is unidentified. These data come from a study of Ad26.COV2.S vaccination and SARS-CoV-2 variants. Findings and caveats of the study: Vaccinated individuals (as opposed to placebo recipients) had higher spike-specific TCR breadth.

Described treatment: some 19 received Ad26.COV2.S at low or high dose, single or two shots; roughly 5 received placebo; per-sample allocation not given. At day 63 after the first vaccine or placebo injection, samples were drawn. Using immunoSEQ multiplex PCR, the repertoire was profiled, and TCRdb retains in-frame clones only, with some absent. The data contain approximately 420,000 clones, approximately 91% of them seen just once; the ten biggest clones take up 3.5%. The CDR3 is made up of 14 amino acids. J was trimmed by 8 bases and V by 5 bases; bases with no gene match: 7. The V gene's germline CDR1 is MNHEY and CDR2 SVGAGI.

V gene TRBV6-5 combines with J gene TRBJ2-1, with TRBD2 identical over 9 bases. The source is a person between 18 and 65 years old who received the Ad26.COV2.S COVID-19 vaccine or a placebo. The specimen comprised peripheral blood, sampled in a trial of Ad26.COV2.S vaccine versus placebo. The CDR3 reads CASSPGLASDEQFF. The CDR3, as DNA: TGTGCCAGCAGTCCGGGACTAGCCAGCGATGAGCAGTTCTTC.